The table lists the clone carrying this T cell receptor (beta chain) with a few counts. Each CDR3 protein gets one entry after TCRdb re-called the RT-PCR reads with MiXCR. The data show over 450,000 distinct CDR3 sequences, about an eighth seen once. The data were obtained in a study of response to subunit inactivated influenza vaccine. The germline V gene has CDR1 DFQATT and CDR2 SNEGSKA (reference sequence). Deletions cut 5 bases from V and 4 bases from J, with 24 bases between. This CDR3 comprises 17 residues. The chain combines TRBV20-1 with TRBJ2-1, with D perhaps TRBD2 (6 bases). The sequence came from a man aged 50 to 59 who received an inactivated influenza vaccine. The material sequenced was PBMCs from blood, taken 45 days after vaccination. The CDR3 loop is CSAEWGGRVGGYNEQFF. The CDR3 nucleotides are TGCAGTGCTGAGTGGGGTGGTCGGGTGGGGGGTTACAATGAGCAGTTCTTC.